Below, 15 T cell receptor beta chains from the same sample are listed, as sequenced in a study of beta chain features in type 1 diabetes. cDNA synthesis used the whole RNA isolate, giving expressed TCRB sequences. This table comes from immunoSEQ multiplex PCR, and its TCRdb copy is limited to in-frame clones, with some not included. Of 120,000 to 150,000 clones in the sample, about 51% were seen once. What was sequenced was Tregs from blood. The receptors derive from a man aged 18 to 29 in good health.

The J gene is TRBJ2-1, the V gene TRBV30, with 15 bases identical to TRBD2. This CDR3 has 14 residues. The J segment lost 9 bases and the V segment lost 3 bases, leaving 3 bases of the junction unmatched. The germline V gene encodes CDR1 GTSNPN and CDR2 SVGIG (reference sequence). The CDR3 spells CAWRLGLAGGEQFF. The CDR3 bases are TGTGCCTGGAGGCTGGGACTAGCGGGAGGTGAGCAGTTCTTC.

This clone appeared a single time. This chain links TRBV19 with TRBJ1-2; D might be TRBD1 (6 bases). Trimming stripped 6 bases from V and 5 bases from J, with 10 bases between. There are 12 residues in the CDR3. From germline, CDR1 is LNHDA and CDR2 SQIVND (reference sequence). CDR3 DNA sequence: TGTGCCAGTAGGCAACAGGGTTATGGCTACACCTTC. Protein: CASRQQGYGYTF.

CDR3 in amino acids: CASSITGENQPQHF. The CDR3 DNA sequence: TGTGCCAGCAGCATAACAGGGGAAAATCAGCCCCAGCATTTT. This chain links TRBV6-1 with TRBJ1-5, with TRBD1 matching over 7 bases. Germline V lookup: CDR1 MNHNS, CDR2 SASEGT. This CDR3 has 14 amino acids. V lost 6 bases, J lost 4 bases, and 6 bases stayed unmatched.

The CDR3 here is CASSKPREETQYF. CDR3 DNA sequence: TGTGCCAGCAGCAAACCCAGGGAAGAGACCCAGTACTTC. V gene TRBV21-1 combines with J gene TRBJ2-5; TRBD1, the table's D call, lacks a check against the DNA. TRBV21-1 is shown as a pseudogene. The CDR3 runs to 13 residues.

The V call is TRBV11-2, the J call TRBJ2-1, with D possibly TRBD2 on 6 matching bases. Germline loops: CDR1 SGHAT, CDR2 FQNNGV. V lost 5 bases and J 5 bases, leaving 13 bases between the germline ends. The CDR3 sequence is 14 residues long. CDR3 sequence (DNA): TGTGCCAGCAGCCCCGGGACTGTTCACAATGAGCAGTTCTTC. This codes for CASSPGTVHNEQFF.

This clone was seen a handful of times. The chain combines TRBV6-7 with TRBJ2-2; 14 bases match TRBD2. TRBV6-7 counts as an open reading frame of uncertain function. J lost 6 bases, V lost 2 bases, and 2 bases had no gene match. The CDR3 is made up of 16 amino acids. The CDR3 region has the DNA TGTGCCAGCAGTTACGCGACTAGCGGGAGGGCCGGGGAGCTGTTTTTT. Translation: CASSYATSGRAGELFF.

The V gene is TRBV28, the J gene TRBJ2-6, with TRBD1 identical over 11 bases. CDR3 size: 17 residues. From germline, CDR1 is MDHEN and CDR2 SYDVKM. J gave up 2 bases and V 4 bases, and 4 bases lay outside the gene matches. The CDR3 region has the DNA TGTGCCAGCAGTTCCCCGGGACAGGGGGCTGGGGCCAACGTCCTGACTTTC. Encoded protein: CASSSPGQGAGANVLTF.

This clone was seen just once. The CDR3 sequence is CASSYRGGGYTF. The CDR3 DNA reads TGTGCCAGCAGTTACCGAGGAGGTGGCTACACCTTC. J is TRBJ1-2 and V is TRBV6-5; D gene unclear. This CDR3 is built from 12 residues. Trimming took 2 bases from V and 7 from J, leaving 8 bases between them. The germline V gene encodes CDR1 MNHEY and CDR2 SVGAGI.

This clone was picked up a small number of times. V usage is TRBV10-3 and J usage is TRBJ2-5; TRBD2 aligns across 13 bases. This CDR3 has 16 residues. V lost 4 bases, J lost 1 base, and 3 bases stayed unmatched. Germline assignment: CDR1 ENHRY and CDR2 SYGVKD. This CDR3 reads CAISGGLAGSQETQYF. CDR3 sequence (DNA): TGTGCCATCAGTGGGGGACTAGCGGGATCCCAAGAGACCCAGTACTTC.

V and J are TRBV5-4 and TRBJ2-1, with 11 positions matching TRBD2. The V segment lost 4 bases and the J segment 12 bases; nucleotides outside the gene matches: 12. This CDR3 comprises 15 residues. Germline CDR1 reads SGHNT; CDR2 reads YYREEE (reference sequence). This chain's CDR3 is CASSLRTSGSGSQFF. CDR3 in DNA: TGTGCCAGCAGCCTCAGGACTAGCGGGTCGGGGTCGCAGTTCTTC.

The chain is built from TRBV7-2 and TRBJ1-5; no reliable D call. The V and J ends lost 0 bases and 6 bases respectively, with 9 bases between them. The CDR3 is 14 residues long. The V gene's germline CDR1 is SGHTA and CDR2 FQGNSA. The CDR3 spells CASSLAGPGQPQHF. CDR3 coding DNA: TGTGCCAGCAGCTTAGCAGGCCCGGGTCAGCCCCAGCATTTT.

The chain recombines TRBV7-3 with TRBJ2-1, with 9 bases aligning to TRBD2. After removal of 5 bases from V and 4 bases from J, the junction contained 9 bases not matched to a gene. The CDR3 extends over 16 amino acids. Germline lookup yields CDR1 SGHTA and CDR2 FQGTGA. The CDR3 region has the DNA TGTGCCAGCAGCCCAGCGCGGGGGGGGCCTTACAATGAGCAGTTCTTC. Protein: CASSPARGGPYNEQFF.

The V call is TRBV29-1, the J call TRBJ1-2; 7 bases align to TRBD1. The CDR3 is made up of 13 amino acids. The V gene end was trimmed by 4 bases and the J gene end by 4 bases; junction bases not matched to a gene: 6. CDR1 is SQVTM and CDR2 is ANQGSEA in the germline V gene. This CDR3 is CSVGQGWSYGYTF. In DNA, the CDR3 is TGCAGCGTTGGACAGGGCTGGAGCTATGGCTACACCTTC.

In this sample, this clone turned up a few times. J is TRBJ2-7 and V is TRBV27; D is uncertain. With 5 bases removed from V and 0 bases from J, the gap between germline ends came to 11 bases. The CDR3 is 14 residues long. Looked up from germline, CDR1 is MNHEY and CDR2 is SMNVEV (reference sequence). In DNA form, the CDR3 reads TGTGCCAGCAGTGTAGTCGCGAGCTCCTACGAGCAGTACTTC. It translates to CASSVVASSYEQYF.

V and J are TRBV28 and TRBJ1-2, with D possibly being TRBD1 (5 bases). The ends were cut back, 3 bases at V and 2 bases at J, with 7 bases in the middle. Germline V gives CDR1 MDHEN, CDR2 SYDVKM. The CDR3 is made up of 13 amino acids. DNA of the CDR3: TGTGCCAGCAGTTTCCCAGGGAACTATGGCTACACCTTC. Residues: CASSFPGNYGYTF.